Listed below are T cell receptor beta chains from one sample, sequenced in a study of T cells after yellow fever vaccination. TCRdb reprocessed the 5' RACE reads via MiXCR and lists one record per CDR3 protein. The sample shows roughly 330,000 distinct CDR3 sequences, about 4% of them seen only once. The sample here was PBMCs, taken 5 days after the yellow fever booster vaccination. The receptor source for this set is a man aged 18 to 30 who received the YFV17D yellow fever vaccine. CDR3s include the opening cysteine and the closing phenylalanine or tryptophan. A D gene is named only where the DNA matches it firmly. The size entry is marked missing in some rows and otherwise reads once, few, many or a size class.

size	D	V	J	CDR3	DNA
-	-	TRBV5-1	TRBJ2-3	CASSQVSSSTDTQYF	TGCGCCAGCAGCCAAGTCTCATCTAGCACAGATACGCAGTATTTT
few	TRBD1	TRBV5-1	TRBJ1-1	CASSRDRGMNTEAFF	TGCGCCAGCAGCCGGGACAGGGGAATGAACACTGAAGCTTTCTTT
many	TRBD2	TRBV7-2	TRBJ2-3	CASSSAGGNTQYF	TGTGCCAGCAGCTCAGCGGGGGGGAATACGCAGTATTTT
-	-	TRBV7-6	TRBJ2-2	CASTLGGGGELFF	TGTGCCAGCACCTTAGGCGGTGGCGGGGAGCTGTTTTTT
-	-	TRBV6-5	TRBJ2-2	CASSYSKLTGELFF	TGTGCCAGCAGTTACTCTAAGTTGACCGGGGAGCTGTTTTTT
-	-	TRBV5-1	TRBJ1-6	CASSFAPGPLHF	TGCGCCAGCAGCTTTGCCCCCGGACCCCTCCACTTT
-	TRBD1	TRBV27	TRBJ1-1	CASTRQGAPLDVFF	TGTGCCAGCACGCGACAGGGGGCCCCCTTAGACGTTTTCTTT
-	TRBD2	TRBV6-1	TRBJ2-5	CDSSEERGGARQETQYF	TGTGACAGCAGTGAAGAACGCGGGGGGGCGAGGCAAGAGACCCAGTACTTC
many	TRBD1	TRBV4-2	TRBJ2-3	CASSPIQDRGLKDTQYF	TGTGCCAGCAGCCCTATACAGGACAGGGGGCTGAAAGATACGCAGTATTTT
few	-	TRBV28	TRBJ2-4	CASSFSHRVAKNIQYF	TGTGCCAGCAGTTTCTCCCACCGGGTGGCCAAAAACATTCAGTACTTC
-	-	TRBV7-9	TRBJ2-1	CASSFGSFF	TGTGCCAGCAGCTTCGGATCTTTCTTC
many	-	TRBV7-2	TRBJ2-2	CASSIGGGTGELFF	TGTGCCAGCAGTATAGGGGGTGGTACCGGGGAGCTGTTTTTT
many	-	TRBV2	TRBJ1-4	CASHSDGSNEKLFF	TGTGCCAGCCATTCGGACGGCTCTAATGAAAAACTGTTTTTT
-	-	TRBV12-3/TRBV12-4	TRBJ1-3	CASSLSFGRNTIYF	TGTGCCAGCAGTTTATCCTTTGGGAGAAACACCATATATTTT
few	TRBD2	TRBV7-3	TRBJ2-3	CASSLRRGGRTDTQYF	TGTGCCAGCAGCTTACGACGCGGGGGGCGCACAGATACGCAGTATTTT
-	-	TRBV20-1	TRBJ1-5	CSASGQFTLSNQPQHF	TGCAGTGCTAGCGGACAGTTTACTTTGAGCAATCAGCCCCAGCATTTT
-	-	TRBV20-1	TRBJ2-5	CSAREFRETQYF	TGCAGTGCTAGAGAGTTCCGAGAGACCCAGTACTTC
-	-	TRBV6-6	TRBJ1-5	CASSAGISNQPQHF	TGTGCCAGCAGCGCAGGGATCAGCAATCAGCCCCAGCATTTT
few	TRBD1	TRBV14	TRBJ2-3	CASSFNRGFVADTQYF	TGTGCCAGCAGCTTCAACAGGGGGTTTGTGGCTGATACGCAGTATTTT
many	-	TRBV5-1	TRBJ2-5	CASSPGTAETQYF	TGCGCCAGCAGCCCGGGGACTGCAGAGACCCAGTACTTC
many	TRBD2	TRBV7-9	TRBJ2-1	CASSNPGGRHPSNEQFF	TGTGCCAGCAGCAATCCGGGGGGGAGACACCCAAGCAATGAGCAGTTCTTC
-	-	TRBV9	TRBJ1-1	CASSATRAGTEAFF	TGTGCCAGCAGCGCAACCCGGGCGGGGACTGAAGCTTTCTTT
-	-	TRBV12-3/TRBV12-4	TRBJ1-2	CASSRRRGYTF	TGTGCCAGCAGTCGGCGTCGTGGCTACACCTTC
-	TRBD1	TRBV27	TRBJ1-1	CASNQGGRTDTEAFF	TGTGCCAGCAACCAGGGGGGGCGCACGGACACTGAAGCTTTCTTT
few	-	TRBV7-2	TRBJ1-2	CASSLSWRRSYGYTF	TGTGCCAGCAGCTTAAGTTGGCGGAGGAGCTATGGCTACACCTTC
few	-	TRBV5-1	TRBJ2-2	CASSAAPGAGELFF	TGCGCCAGCAGCGCGGCCCCGGGGGCCGGGGAGCTGTTTTTT
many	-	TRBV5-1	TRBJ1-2	CASSGTGTNYGYTF	TGCGCCAGCAGCGGGACCGGGACAAACTATGGCTACACCTTC
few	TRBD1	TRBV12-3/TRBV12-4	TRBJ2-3	CAGSQNRGSTDTQYF	TGTGCCGGATCCCAAAACAGGGGTAGCACAGATACGCAGTATTTT
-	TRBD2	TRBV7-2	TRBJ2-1	CATTGGTFYNEQFF	TGTGCCACCACGGGGGGGACTTTCTACAATGAGCAGTTCTTC
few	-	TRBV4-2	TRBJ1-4	CASSQDPATNEKLFF	TGTGCCAGCAGCCAAGATCCGGCAACTAATGAAAAACTGTTTTTT
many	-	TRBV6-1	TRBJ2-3	CASSETEGGNWVTDTQYF	TGTGCCAGCAGTGAAACGGAGGGGGGAAACTGGGTAACAGATACGCAGTATTTT
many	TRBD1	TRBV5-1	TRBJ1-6	CASSIGQGTNNSPLHF	TGCGCCAGCAGCATCGGACAGGGCACCAATAATTCACCCCTCCACTTT
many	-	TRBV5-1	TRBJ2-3	CASSFNPPSGNLLDTQYF	TGCGCCAGCAGCTTTAATCCGCCTTCGGGGAATCTTTTGGATACGCAGTATTTT
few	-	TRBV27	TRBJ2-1	CASSLSSLARYNEQFF	TGTGCCAGCAGTTTATCGAGTCTAGCGAGATACAATGAGCAGTTCTTC
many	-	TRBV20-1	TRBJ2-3	CSALVGRADTQYF	TGCAGTGCCCTGGTAGGGCGGGCAGATACGCAGTATTTT
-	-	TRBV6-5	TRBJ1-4	CASSPYGTDEKLFF	TGTGCCAGCAGTCCCTACGGGACCGATGAAAAACTGTTTTTT
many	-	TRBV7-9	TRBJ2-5	CASSHGKTQYF	TGTGCCAGCAGCCACGGGAAGACCCAGTACTTC
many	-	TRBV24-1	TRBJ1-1	CATSDLDPWNTEAFF	TGTGCCACCAGTGATTTGGACCCTTGGAACACTGAAGCTTTCTTT
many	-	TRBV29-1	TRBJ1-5	CSVEEKEGNSNQPQHF	TGCAGCGTTGAAGAAAAAGAGGGGAATAGCAATCAGCCCCAGCATTTT
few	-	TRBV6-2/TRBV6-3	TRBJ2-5	CASSRDISQETQYF	TGTGCCAGCAGCCGAGACATCAGCCAGGAGACCCAGTACTTC
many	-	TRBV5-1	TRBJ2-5	CASSLAGRETQYF	TGCGCCAGCAGCTTGGCAGGGAGGGAGACCCAGTACTTC
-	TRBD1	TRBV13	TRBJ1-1	CASSLSGGAGGNTEAFF	TGTGCCAGCAGCTTATCCGGGGGCGCAGGGGGAAACACTGAAGCTTTCTTT
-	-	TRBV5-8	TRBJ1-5	CASSLGTAGNQPQHF	TGTGCCAGCAGCTTGGGGACGGCGGGAAATCAGCCCCAGCATTTT
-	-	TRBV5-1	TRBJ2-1	CASSLGIYNEQFF	TGCGCCAGCAGCCTGGGGATCTACAATGAGCAGTTCTTC
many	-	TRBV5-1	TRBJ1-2	CASSLDRDGYTF	TGCGCCAGCAGCTTGGATCGGGATGGCTACACCTTC
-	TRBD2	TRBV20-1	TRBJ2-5	CSATGLAGATGETQYF	TGCAGTGCCACAGGACTAGCGGGGGCTACCGGAGAGACCCAGTACTTC
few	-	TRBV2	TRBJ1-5	CASSAEGGWQPQHF	TGTGCCAGCAGCGCAGAGGGGGGCTGGCAGCCCCAGCATTTT
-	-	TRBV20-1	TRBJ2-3	CSARDPVTDTQYF	TGCAGTGCTAGAGATCCAGTGACAGATACGCAGTATTTT
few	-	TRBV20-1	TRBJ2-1	CSARVWRASSYNEQFF	TGCAGTGCTAGAGTCTGGCGGGCGAGCTCCTACAATGAGCAGTTCTTC